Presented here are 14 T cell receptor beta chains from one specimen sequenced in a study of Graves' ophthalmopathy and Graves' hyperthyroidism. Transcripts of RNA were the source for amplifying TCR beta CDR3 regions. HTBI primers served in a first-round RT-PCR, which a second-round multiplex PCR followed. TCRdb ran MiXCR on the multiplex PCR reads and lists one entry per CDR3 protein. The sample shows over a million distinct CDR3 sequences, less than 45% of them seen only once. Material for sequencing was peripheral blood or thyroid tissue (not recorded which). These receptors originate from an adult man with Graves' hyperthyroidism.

CDR3 DNA: TGTGCCAGCCAGAAACGAGACTACGAGCAGTACTTC. It is translated as CASQKRDYEQYF. The rearrangement links TRBV12-3 or TRBV12-4 to TRBJ2-7; D not resolved. The CDR3 consists of 12 residues. Trimming stripped 8 bases from V and 3 bases from J, with 11 bases between.

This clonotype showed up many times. CDR3 nucleotides: TGTGCCAGTAGTATAGGGCAGGGAAGGGCCCCTAGCAATCAGCCCCAGCATTTT. Its translation is CASSIGQGRAPSNQPQHF. This chain joins TRBV19 and TRBJ1-5; the D gene is possibly TRBD1 (5 bases). The ends were cut back, 1 base at V and 0 bases at J, with 16 bases in the middle. Germline values: CDR1 LNHDA, CDR2 SQIVND (reference sequence). The CDR3 is 18 residues long.

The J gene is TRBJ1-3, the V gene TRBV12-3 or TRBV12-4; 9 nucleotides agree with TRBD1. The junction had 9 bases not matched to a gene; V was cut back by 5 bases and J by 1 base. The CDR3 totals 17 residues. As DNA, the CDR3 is TGTGCCAGCAGTCCCGGGACAGGGTACCCTTCTGGAAACACCATATATTTT. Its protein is CASSPGTGYPSGNTIYF.

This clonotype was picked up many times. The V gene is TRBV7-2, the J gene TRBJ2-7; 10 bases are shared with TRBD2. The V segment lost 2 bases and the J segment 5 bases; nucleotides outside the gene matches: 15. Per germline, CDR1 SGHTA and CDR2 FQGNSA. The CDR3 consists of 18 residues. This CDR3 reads CASSLRKWGSGRMDEQYF. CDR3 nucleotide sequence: TGTGCCAGCAGCTTAAGAAAGTGGGGTAGCGGGAGGATGGACGAGCAGTACTTC.

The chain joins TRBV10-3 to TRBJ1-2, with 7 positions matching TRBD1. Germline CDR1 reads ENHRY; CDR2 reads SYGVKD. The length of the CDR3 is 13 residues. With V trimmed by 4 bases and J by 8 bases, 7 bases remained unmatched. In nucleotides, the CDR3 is TGTGCCATCAGTGCCGACAGGGTCGGGGGCTACACCTTC. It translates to CAISADRVGGYTF.

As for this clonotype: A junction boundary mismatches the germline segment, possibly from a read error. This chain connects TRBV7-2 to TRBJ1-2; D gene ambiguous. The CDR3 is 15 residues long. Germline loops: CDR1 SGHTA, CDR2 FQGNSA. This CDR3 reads CAISSSGKTVYGYTF. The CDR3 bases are TGTGCCATCAGCTCTAGCGGGAAGACGGTCTATGGCTACACCTTC.

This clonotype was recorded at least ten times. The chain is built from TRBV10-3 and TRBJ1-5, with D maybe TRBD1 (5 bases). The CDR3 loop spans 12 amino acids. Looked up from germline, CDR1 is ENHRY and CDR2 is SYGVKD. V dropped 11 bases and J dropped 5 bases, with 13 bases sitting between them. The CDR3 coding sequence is TGTGCCGCAGGGAGGGAGGATCAGCCCCAGCATTTT. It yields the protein CAAGREDQPQHF.

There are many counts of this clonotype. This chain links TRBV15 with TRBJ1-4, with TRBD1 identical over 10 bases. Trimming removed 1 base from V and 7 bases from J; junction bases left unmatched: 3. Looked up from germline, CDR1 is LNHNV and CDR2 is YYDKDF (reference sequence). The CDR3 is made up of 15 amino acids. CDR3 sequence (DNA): TGTGCCACCAGCAGAGGGACAGGGGGGGGTGAAAAACTGTTTTTT. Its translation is CATSRGTGGGEKLFF.

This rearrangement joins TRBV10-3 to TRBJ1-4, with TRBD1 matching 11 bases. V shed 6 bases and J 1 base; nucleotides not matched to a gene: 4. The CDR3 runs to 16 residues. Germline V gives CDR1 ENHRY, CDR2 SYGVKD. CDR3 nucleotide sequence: TGTGCCATCAGCGTCGGGACAGGGGGAACTAATGAAAAACTGTTTTTT. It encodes CAISVGTGGTNEKLFF.

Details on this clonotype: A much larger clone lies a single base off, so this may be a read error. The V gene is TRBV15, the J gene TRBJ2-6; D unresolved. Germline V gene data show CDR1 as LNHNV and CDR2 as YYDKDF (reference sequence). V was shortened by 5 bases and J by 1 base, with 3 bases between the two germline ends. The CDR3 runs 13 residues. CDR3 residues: CATSQSGANVLTF. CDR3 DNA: TGTGCCACCAGCCAATCTGGGGCCAACGTCCTGACTTTC.

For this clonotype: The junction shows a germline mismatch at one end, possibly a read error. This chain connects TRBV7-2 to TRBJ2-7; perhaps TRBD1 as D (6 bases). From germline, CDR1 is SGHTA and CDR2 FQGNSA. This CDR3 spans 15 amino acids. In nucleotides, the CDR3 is TGCGCCAGCAGCCAAGACTGGCAGGGGTATTGGGAGCAGTACTTC. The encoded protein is CASSQDWQGYWEQYF.

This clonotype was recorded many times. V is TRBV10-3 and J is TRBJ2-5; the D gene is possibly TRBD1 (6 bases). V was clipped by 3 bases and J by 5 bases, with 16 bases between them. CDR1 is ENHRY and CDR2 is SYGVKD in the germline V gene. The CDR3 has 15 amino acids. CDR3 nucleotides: TGTGCCATCAGTGATAGCCAGGGGTTAGAGGAGACCCAGTACTTC. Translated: CAISDSQGLEETQYF.

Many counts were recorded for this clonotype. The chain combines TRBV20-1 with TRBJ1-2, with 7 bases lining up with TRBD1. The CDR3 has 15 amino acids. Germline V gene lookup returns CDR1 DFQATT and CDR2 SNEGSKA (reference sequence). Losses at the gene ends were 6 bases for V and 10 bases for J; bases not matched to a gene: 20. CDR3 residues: CSALGQDKGYGDYTF. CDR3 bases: TGCAGTGCATTAGGACAGGATAAGGGCTATGGTGACTACACCTTC.

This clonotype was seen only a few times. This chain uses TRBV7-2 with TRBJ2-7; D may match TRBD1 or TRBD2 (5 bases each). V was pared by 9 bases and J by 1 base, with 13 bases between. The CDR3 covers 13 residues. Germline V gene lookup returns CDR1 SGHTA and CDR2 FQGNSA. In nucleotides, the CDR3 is TGTGCCAGTATCACTGGGGGTTCCTACGAGCAGTACTTC. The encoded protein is CASITGGSYEQYF.